This section outlines one TCR beta chain sequence together with its context. This sample was included in a study of blood T cells in healthy people across ages. Germline V lookup: CDR1 SGHRS, CDR2 YFSETQ. There are 15 residues in the CDR3. V was clipped by 3 bases and J by 3 bases, with 10 bases between them. Together with a sample-barcoded 5' primer, a J-beta primer mix was included in a second PCR lasting about 7 to 12 cycles. Through a template-switch adaptor with 12 random nucleotides, each cDNA molecule received a tag. TCRdb re-analysed the 5' RACE reads in MiXCR, keeping a single row per CDR3 protein. The sample includes about 680,000 distinct CDR3 sequences, over 45% of them seen just once.

This receptor was identified in an older woman in good health. This sequence joins TRBV5-1 and TRBJ1-6; possibly TRBD1 for D (5 bases). The sample consisted of blood. The CDR3 coding sequence is TGCGCCAGCAGCTGGGACGGTCGCTATAATTCACCCCTCCACTTT. Protein product: CASSWDGRYNSPLHF.